Below are 18 T cell receptor beta chains sequenced from a single sample in a study of blood T cell repertoires in COVID-19. Libraries were prepared by immunoSEQ multiplex PCR; TCRdb keeps only in-frame clonotypes and omits some of them. The table lists fewer than 350,000 clones, approximately 86% of them singletons. The sample taken for sequencing was peripheral blood. The receptors were gathered from a woman aged 45-59 years with active or convalescent COVID-19.

This sequence joins TRBV5-1 and TRBJ2-4; 9 positions agree with TRBD1. J gave up 8 bases and V 4 bases, and 7 bases lay outside the gene matches. Germline V lookup: CDR1 SGHRS, CDR2 YFSETQ. The CDR3 totals 14 residues. The DNA of the CDR3 is TGCGCCAGCAGCCACAAGGACAGGGGAGACATTCAGTACTTC. It specifies CASSHKDRGDIQYF.

The chain has TRBV11-2 and TRBJ2-1, with D possibly being TRBD1 (6 bases). V lost 1 base, J lost 0 bases, and 10 bases lay in between. Per germline, CDR1 SGHAT and CDR2 FQNNGV. This CDR3 is 16 amino acids long. CDR3 sequence: CASSLAGASSYNEQFF. The CDR3, as DNA: TGTGCCAGCAGCTTAGCAGGGGCAAGCTCCTACAATGAGCAGTTCTTC. The entire variable domain, with the rest obtained from reference TRBV11-2 and TRBJ2-1, is as follows: EAGVAQSPRYKIIEKRQSVAFWCNPISGHATLYWYQQILGQGPKLLIQFQNNGVVDDSQLPKDRFSAERLKGVDSTLKIQPAKLEDSAVYLCASSLAGASSYNEQFFGPGTRLTVL.

This chain connects TRBV7-3 to TRBJ2-2; perhaps TRBD2 as D (5 bases). V was shortened by 3 bases and J by 3 bases, with 5 bases between the two germline ends. Germline CDR1 SGHTA, CDR2 FQGTGA. This CDR3 comprises 13 residues. The CDR3 DNA follows: TGTGCCAGCAGCTTCGGGGACACCGGGGAGCTGTTTTTT. Protein sequence: CASSFGDTGELFF.

The rearrangement links TRBV7-9 to TRBJ2-3, with TRBD1 matching 7 bases. The junction had 4 bases not matched to a gene; V was cut back by 4 bases and J by 3 bases. Germline CDR1 SEHNR, CDR2 FQNEAQ (reference sequence). CDR3 length: 14 amino acids. For the CDR3, the DNA is TGTGCCAGCAGCTCTCCACAGGGGACAGATACGCAGTATTTT. Translated: CASSSPQGTDTQYF.

The chain combines TRBV3-1 (or the pseudogene TRBV3-2) with TRBJ2-3; TRBD2 matches 11 bases. Germline V gene sequence: CDR1 LGHDT, CDR2 YNNKEL (reference sequence). The CDR3 length is 14 residues. V trimming: 3 bases; J trimming: 6 bases; junction bases outside the gene matches: 2. CDR3 amino acids: CASSQGLAADTQYF. Written as DNA, the CDR3 is TGTGCCAGCAGCCAGGGACTAGCGGCGGATACGCAGTATTTT.

This clone was seen repeatedly, ten times or more. This sequence joins TRBV27 and TRBJ1-4; D is unclear. Deletions cut 1 base from V and 3 bases from J, with 18 bases between. This CDR3 has 18 amino acids. Germline CDR1 reads MNHEY; CDR2 reads SMNVEV (reference sequence). The CDR3: CASSLYSRVRRPNEKLFF. The CDR3 DNA is TGTGCCAGCAGTTTATACTCGCGGGTCAGGCGCCCTAATGAAAAACTGTTTTTT.

This clone appeared once. The chain uses TRBV18 and TRBJ1-1; 10 bases are a match to TRBD1. Trimming took 6 bases from V and 4 from J; bases not matched to a gene: 8. The CDR3 spans 15 residues. Germline V gene data show CDR1 as KGHSH and CDR2 as LQKENI. CDR3 nucleotides: TGTGCCAGCTCTCCTGGGACAGGGGTAAGCACTGAAGCTTTCTTT. Amino acid sequence: CASSPGTGVSTEAFF.

V is TRBV19 and J is TRBJ1-2; 9 nucleotides match TRBD1. The germline V gene has CDR1 LNHDA and CDR2 SQIVND (reference sequence). The length of the CDR3 is 16 residues. After removal of 4 bases from V and 0 bases from J, the junction contained 6 bases not matched to a gene. The chain's CDR3 is CASSSPGTGSNYGYTF. The CDR3 nucleotides are TGTGCCAGTAGTAGCCCCGGGACAGGGTCTAACTATGGCTACACCTTC.

V is TRBV7-9 and J is TRBJ1-1; 7 positions match TRBD1. The length of the CDR3 is 15 residues. The germline V gene has CDR1 SEHNR and CDR2 FQNEAQ (reference sequence). V lost 1 base to trimming and J lost 7 bases; unmatched junction nucleotides: 9. The chain's CDR3 is CASSLVGGTDSEAFF. The CDR3 nucleotides read TGTGCCAGCAGCTTAGTAGGGGGGACAGATAGTGAAGCTTTCTTT. Filled out from reference TRBV7-9 and TRBJ1-1, the complete variable domain reads DTGVSQNPRHKITKRGQNVTFRCDPISEHNRLYWYRQTLGQGPEFLTYFQNEAQLEKSRLLSDRFSAERPKGSFSTLEIQRTEQGDSAMYLCASSLVGGTDSEAFFGQGTRLTVV.

V usage is TRBV15 and J usage is TRBJ2-1; TRBD1 aligns across 8 bases. Trimming took 0 bases from V and 7 from J; bases not matched to a gene: 8. The germline gives CDR1 LNHNV, CDR2 YYDKDF (reference sequence). CDR3 length equals 16 residues. CDR3 sequence (DNA): TGTGCCACCAGCAGAGAAGGGCGGACAGGGAAGAATGAGCAGTTCTTC. Amino acid sequence: CATSREGRTGKNEQFF.

The chain carries TRBV7-8 and TRBJ1-3; D gene uncertain. The V and J ends lost 3 bases and 0 bases respectively, with 15 bases between them. Germline V gene lookup returns CDR1 SGHVS and CDR2 FQNEAQ. This CDR3 has 17 amino acids. Here the CDR3 reads CASSFGSVTRSGNTIYF. The CDR3 DNA is TGTGCCAGCAGCTTTGGATCTGTGACACGCTCTGGAAACACCATATATTTT. Full variable domain (missing parts from reference TRBV7-8 and TRBJ1-3): GAGVSQSPRYKVAKRGQDVALRCDPISGHVSLFWYQQALGQGPEFLTYFQNEAQLDKSGLPSDRFFAERPEGSVSTLKIQRTQQEDSAVYLCASSFGSVTRSGNTIYFGEGSWLTVV.

About this clone itself: Since a much larger clone is just one base distant, this may be a read error. The chain uses TRBV11-2 and TRBJ2-1; D may be TRBD2 (6 bases). CDR1 is SGHAT and CDR2 is FQNNGV in the germline V gene. V lost 1 base to trimming and J lost 2 bases, with 6 bases between them. This CDR3 has 14 amino acids. The CDR3 loop reads CASSLAGAYNEQFF. In DNA, the CDR3 is TGTGCCAGCAGCTTAGCGGGAGCCTACAATGAGCAGTTCTTC.

The CDR3 nucleotides read TGTGCCAGCAGTGATGGGAGGTTTAGCAATCAGCCCCAGCATTTT. Encoded protein: CASSDGRFSNQPQHF. The V call is TRBV2, the J call TRBJ1-5; D gene ambiguous. V lost 3 bases to trimming and J lost 0 bases, with 9 bases between them. The CDR3 length is 15 residues. Germline V gene data show CDR1 as SNHLY and CDR2 as FYNNEI.

This clone was detected once. V is TRBV19 and J is TRBJ1-2, with 7 bases fitting TRBD1. The CDR3 sequence is 15 residues long. The V segment lost 6 bases and the J segment 2 bases; nucleotides outside the gene matches: 9. Per germline, CDR1 LNHDA and CDR2 SQIVND (reference sequence). The CDR3 loop is CASSGNRGINYGYTF. The CDR3 coding sequence is TGTGCCAGTAGCGGAAACAGGGGAATAAACTATGGCTACACCTTC.

The chain joins TRBV6-2 or TRBV6-3 to TRBJ1-5; TRBD1 matches at 10 bases. The junction had 12 bases not matched to a gene; V was cut back by 8 bases and J by 2 bases. Germline V gives CDR1 MNHEY, CDR2 SVGEGT. This CDR3 comprises 17 residues. In DNA, the CDR3 is TGTGCCAGCCGCCCCGACAGGGGGCTAAATCGCAATCAGCCCCAGCATTTT. The encoded protein is CASRPDRGLNRNQPQHF.

This clone appeared many times. The V gene is TRBV27, the J gene TRBJ1-6, with a weak D call TRBD1 (6 bases). The CDR3 has 15 amino acids. Looked up from germline, CDR1 is MNHEY and CDR2 is SMNVEV (reference sequence). Trimming took 3 bases from V and 15 from J, leaving 21 bases between them. The CDR3 DNA is TGTGCCAGCAGTTTCAATGGGGGCGCCAGCTCGGTCCTCCACTTT. Translated, it gives CASSFNGGASSVLHF.

The chain uses TRBV3-1 (or the pseudogene TRBV3-2) and TRBJ2-5, with D possibly TRBD2 on 5 matching bases. Trimming shortened V by 1 base and J by 2 bases, and 14 bases separated the two germline ends. The germline V gene encodes CDR1 LGHDT and CDR2 YNNKEL (reference sequence). This CDR3 has 16 residues. CDR3: CASSQARITGQETQYF. CDR3 coding DNA: TGTGCCAGCAGCCAAGCACGGATCACGGGGCAAGAGACCCAGTACTTC.

Here the CDR3 DNA reads TGTGCCAGCAGCTTGGTCGGGGGGAGTAACTATGGCTACACCTTC. It specifies CASSLVGGSNYGYTF. This rearrangement joins TRBV5-4 to TRBJ1-2; D is possibly TRBD1 (5 bases). The CDR3 covers 15 residues. Trimming left V 0 bases short and J 1 base short, with 10 bases between. Germline assignment: CDR1 SGHNT and CDR2 YYREEE (reference sequence).